This T cell receptor (beta chain) was recorded in a study of HIV-infected patients and healthy controls. V lost 6 bases and J 2 bases, leaving 17 bases between the germline ends. This CDR3 is built from 15 residues. The germline CDR1 and CDR2 sequences are LGHNA and YNFKEQ. This clonotype appeared many times. Via MiXCR, TCRdb re-called the 5' RACE reads, giving one row per CDR3 protein. The data hold around 18,000 distinct CDR3 sequences, with around 17% observed a single time. This sequence joins TRBV4-2 and TRBJ2-7, with a weak D call TRBD2 (5 bases). The sequenced material came from CD8+ T cells from blood. The sequence came from a human donor in good health. The CDR3 nucleotides are TGTGCCAGCAGTCAGAGGGTGACCTTACCCTACGAGCAGTACTTC. Encoded protein: CASSQRVTLPYEQYF.